This T cell receptor (beta chain) was retrieved from a study of tumor-infiltrating lymphocytes in primary liver carcinoma listed by TCRdb under 2017. For the study in its entirety: Surgical resection was performed in China between November 2015 and early 2016 on several patients with histopathologically diagnosed primary liver carcinoma. Of the five patients (three men and two women, aged 30 to 69 years), four had hepatocellular carcinoma and one had combined HCC and intrahepatic cholangiocarcinoma. The five patients had tumors of stage T1-T3 N0M0, with maximum diameters ranging from roughly 4.2 to 11 cm. Each sample produced roughly 3.65 to 7.13 million productive TCRbeta reads, and read depth showed no significant difference between tissue types. For each liver tumor, the study sampled five regions along with adjacent normal tissue and blood, and applied TCRbeta repertoire sequencing, expression microarrays and whole-exome sequencing. A total of 35 specimens from 5 patients, comprising 25 or so tumor regions, 5 adjacent noncancerous liver tissues and 5 peripheral blood samples, were covered by TCRbeta repertoire sequencing. Repertoires from technical replicates were highly reproducible, with mean shared-clone rates roughly 0.86 and correlation coefficients above 0.95.

For this clonotype: Its target antigen remains unknown. A much more abundant neighbour one base away suggests this may be a read error.

Blood RNA was extracted from unsorted whole blood using TRIzol reagent, and germline DNA was obtained with the DNeasy Blood & Tissue kit. Patients had chronic HBV infection and were treatment-naive at sampling. Before surgery, 3 to 4.5 milliliters of peripheral blood were collected into K2EDTA tubes. Using a constant-region primer and ProtoScript II reverse transcriptase, TCRbeta-specific cDNA was reverse-transcribed from 500 ng total RNA. Construction of the TCRbeta libraries relied on three nested rounds of multiplex PCR, following a slightly modified ARM-PCR procedure. A final 25-cycle PCR with Deep VentR polymerase added sample barcodes and Illumina adapters. Before sequencing, amplicons of 200-500 bp were gel-purified using a QIAquick gel extraction kit. The TCRbeta amplicons were sequenced with 250-bp paired-end reads on an Illumina HiSeq 2500. The original pipeline was this. Quality trimming of reads was performed with Trimmomatic v0.33, and paired reads were merged with FLASH v1.2.11 so that full CDR3 sequences could be recovered. MiGEC v1.2.1b assigned V, D and J germline segments to the rearranged TCRbeta sequences. VDJtools v1.0.0 computed clonotype statistics and Shannon-Wiener diversity indices. Except for diversity analysis, only each sample's 250 most abundant clonotypes were used in subsequent analyses to reduce sampling bias. Clones were called with MiXCR by TCRdb after fastp trimmed the public reads at Q25, and only in-frame beta chains were retained. Rows merge per CDR3 protein into single entries with the most common DNA and genes. The V and J calls shown here were made by TCRdb, not taken from the authors' results. A total of 310,000 or so distinct CDR3 sequences appear in this sample, 58% of them only once. The biggest ten clones account for around 15% of the sample.

What the study reported, not specific to this receptor: Repertoire overlap was found to be higher between tumor regions (mean approximately 35%) than between tumor-adjacent (approximately 17%) or tumor-blood (about 14%) pairs, consistent with antigen-driven expansion. Only 4 to 6 patients were included in the study, and the authors note that the findings should be validated in a larger study. Comparison of CD4+ and CD8+ T cell repertoires was precluded by the use of bulk unsorted samples. Because sequencing covered only the TCR beta chain and unpaired alpha chains were not captured, true repertoire diversity is likely underestimated. A significantly larger repertoire fraction was made up by the top 250 clones in tumors than in blood (p = 0.039).

Sequenced: peripheral blood. This receptor was taken from a woman in her thirties with primary liver carcinoma and hepatitis B virus infection.

The DNA reads TGTGCCAGCACATCACAAGGTTCCTTCGAGCAGTACTTC. Translated, this is CASTSQGSFEQYF. The V gene is TRBV6-5 and the J gene is TRBJ2-7, with the D gene call left open. As encoded in the germline V gene, CDR1 is MNHEY while CDR2 is SVGAGI. The CDR3 starts with the cysteine, ends with the phenylalanine, and has 13 residues. Only the CDR3 part of the read is kept: 39 bases, read in frame from the first base.